This TCR beta chain was captured in a study of molecular identifiers for immune sequencing clone quantification listed by TCRdb under 2018. Describing the broader study: In a replicate experiment, RNA from around 20,000 or 100,000 naive CD8 T cells was split into five aliquots, four of which were sequenced. CD8 T cells were used in a methods study to benchmark molecular-identifier clustering-based TCR repertoire sequencing (MIDCIRS) and TCR RNA copy counting.

The cysteine opens and the phenylalanine closes a CDR3 of 13 amino acids. The retained sequence is limited to the CDR3, 39 bases, with the frame set at the first base. Results the study describes overall, beyond this receptor: Naive libraries contained spiked-in Jurkat TCR RNA (approximately ten copies' worth), which is not part of the donor repertoire. Without barcode sub-clustering, chimeric consensus sequences inflated TCR diversity; chimeras reached as high as 47%. Modeling estimated about three recovered TCR RNA copies per cell, compared with about 10 by digital PCR, which implies roughly 30% capture efficiency. A single cell's worth of spiked-in Jurkat TCR RNA was reported detectable even among some 920,000 naive CD8 T cells. In CMV-specific effector cells, over 98% of molecules were held by clones above 20 RNA copies, whereas under 1% of molecules were held by such clones in naive cells. The sizes of highly expanded clones could end up underestimated when identical TCR molecules share a barcode.

Library construction relied on PCR. Sequenced on a NextSeq 500. Bulk TCR libraries were prepared as previously described, using TCR primers listed in Table S5. Purification of total RNA was performed with the Qiagen AllPrep DNA/RNA kit. Reads from multiple sequencing runs of the same library were pooled before analysis. As for how the authors treated the data: Reads were retained only if an exact TCR constant sequence was present, and the retained reads were trimmed to 150 nt and grouped according to their 12-nt molecular barcodes. Within each barcode group, reads were sub-clustered at a 15% Levenshtein threshold, and quality-weighted consensus sequences were built per RNA molecule. Non-functional sequences were excluded, and lower-count sequences lying one edit away from another sequence were also excluded. Barcode sub-clusters with fewer than 20% of the maximum read count were removed, based on fitting two negative binomial distributions. The public reads were reanalyzed by TCRdb: fastp trimming at Q25, MiXCR alignment, in-frame beta chains only. Under each unique CDR3 protein, matching rows form one entry showing the most common genes and DNA. What appears here as the V and J calls and clone size reflects TCRdb's work, not the paper's. The sample table contains roughly 100,000 distinct CDR3 sequences; only one count was recorded for 35% of them. The ten largest clones take up 9.7% of the sample.

Worth noting for this clonotype: It has no known antigen specificity. Base qualities are not provided; no much larger clone lies one nucleotide away.

Libraries of naive CD8 T cells were built from approximately 20,000 to 1,000,000 sorted cells, with 10%, 30% or 50% of the purified RNA used. Naive CD8 T cells were FACS-sorted as CD8+CD4-CCR7+CD45RA+ on a BD FACSAria II into RLT Plus buffer. To test detection sensitivity, Jurkat RNA equal to fewer than 13 TCR copies was added to samples of about 20,000-1,000,000 naive CD8 T cells. CD8 T cells were enriched using RosetteSep CD8+ T Cell Enrichment Cocktail and Ficoll-Paque, and the enriched cells then underwent ACK red cell lysis. This sequence originates from a human donor in good health. Some libraries in this study had Jurkat cell RNA spiked in. The rearrangement joined TRBV21-1 to TRBJ1-5. TRBV21-1 is described as a pseudogene. Sample: naive CD8+ T cells from blood, with Jurkat cell RNA spiked in. The cell subset or site label for this specimen denotes: FACS-sorted CD8+CD4-CCR7+CD45RA+ naive T cells. For the CDR3, the sequence is CAISKRRDQPQHF. The sequence in DNA is TGTGCCATCAGCAAAAGGAGGGATCAGCCCCAGCATTTT.